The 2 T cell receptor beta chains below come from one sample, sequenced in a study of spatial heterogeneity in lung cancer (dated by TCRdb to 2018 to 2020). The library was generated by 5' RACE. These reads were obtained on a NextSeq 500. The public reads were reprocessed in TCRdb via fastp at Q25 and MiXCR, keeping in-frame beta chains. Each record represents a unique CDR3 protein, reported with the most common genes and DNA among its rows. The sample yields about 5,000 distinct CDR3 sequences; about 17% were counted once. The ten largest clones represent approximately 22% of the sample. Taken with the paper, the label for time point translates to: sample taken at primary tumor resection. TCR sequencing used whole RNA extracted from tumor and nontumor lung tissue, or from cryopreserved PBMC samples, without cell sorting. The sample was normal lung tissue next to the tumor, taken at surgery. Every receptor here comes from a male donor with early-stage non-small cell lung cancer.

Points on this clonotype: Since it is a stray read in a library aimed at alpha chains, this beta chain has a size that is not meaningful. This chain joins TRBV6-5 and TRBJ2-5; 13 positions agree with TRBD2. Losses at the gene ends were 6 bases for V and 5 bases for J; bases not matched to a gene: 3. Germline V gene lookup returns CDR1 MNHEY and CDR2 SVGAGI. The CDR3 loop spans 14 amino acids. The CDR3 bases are TGTGCCAGCAGCCCGACTAGCGGGAGGGAGACCCAGTACTTC. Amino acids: CASSPTSGRETQYF.

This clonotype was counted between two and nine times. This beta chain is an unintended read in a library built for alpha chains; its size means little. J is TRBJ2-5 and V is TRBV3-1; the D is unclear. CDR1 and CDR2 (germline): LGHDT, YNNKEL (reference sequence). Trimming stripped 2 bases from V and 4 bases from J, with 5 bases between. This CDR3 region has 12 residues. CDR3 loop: CASSQRRETQYF. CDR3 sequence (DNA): TGTGCCAGCAGCCAACGTCGAGAGACCCAGTACTTC.